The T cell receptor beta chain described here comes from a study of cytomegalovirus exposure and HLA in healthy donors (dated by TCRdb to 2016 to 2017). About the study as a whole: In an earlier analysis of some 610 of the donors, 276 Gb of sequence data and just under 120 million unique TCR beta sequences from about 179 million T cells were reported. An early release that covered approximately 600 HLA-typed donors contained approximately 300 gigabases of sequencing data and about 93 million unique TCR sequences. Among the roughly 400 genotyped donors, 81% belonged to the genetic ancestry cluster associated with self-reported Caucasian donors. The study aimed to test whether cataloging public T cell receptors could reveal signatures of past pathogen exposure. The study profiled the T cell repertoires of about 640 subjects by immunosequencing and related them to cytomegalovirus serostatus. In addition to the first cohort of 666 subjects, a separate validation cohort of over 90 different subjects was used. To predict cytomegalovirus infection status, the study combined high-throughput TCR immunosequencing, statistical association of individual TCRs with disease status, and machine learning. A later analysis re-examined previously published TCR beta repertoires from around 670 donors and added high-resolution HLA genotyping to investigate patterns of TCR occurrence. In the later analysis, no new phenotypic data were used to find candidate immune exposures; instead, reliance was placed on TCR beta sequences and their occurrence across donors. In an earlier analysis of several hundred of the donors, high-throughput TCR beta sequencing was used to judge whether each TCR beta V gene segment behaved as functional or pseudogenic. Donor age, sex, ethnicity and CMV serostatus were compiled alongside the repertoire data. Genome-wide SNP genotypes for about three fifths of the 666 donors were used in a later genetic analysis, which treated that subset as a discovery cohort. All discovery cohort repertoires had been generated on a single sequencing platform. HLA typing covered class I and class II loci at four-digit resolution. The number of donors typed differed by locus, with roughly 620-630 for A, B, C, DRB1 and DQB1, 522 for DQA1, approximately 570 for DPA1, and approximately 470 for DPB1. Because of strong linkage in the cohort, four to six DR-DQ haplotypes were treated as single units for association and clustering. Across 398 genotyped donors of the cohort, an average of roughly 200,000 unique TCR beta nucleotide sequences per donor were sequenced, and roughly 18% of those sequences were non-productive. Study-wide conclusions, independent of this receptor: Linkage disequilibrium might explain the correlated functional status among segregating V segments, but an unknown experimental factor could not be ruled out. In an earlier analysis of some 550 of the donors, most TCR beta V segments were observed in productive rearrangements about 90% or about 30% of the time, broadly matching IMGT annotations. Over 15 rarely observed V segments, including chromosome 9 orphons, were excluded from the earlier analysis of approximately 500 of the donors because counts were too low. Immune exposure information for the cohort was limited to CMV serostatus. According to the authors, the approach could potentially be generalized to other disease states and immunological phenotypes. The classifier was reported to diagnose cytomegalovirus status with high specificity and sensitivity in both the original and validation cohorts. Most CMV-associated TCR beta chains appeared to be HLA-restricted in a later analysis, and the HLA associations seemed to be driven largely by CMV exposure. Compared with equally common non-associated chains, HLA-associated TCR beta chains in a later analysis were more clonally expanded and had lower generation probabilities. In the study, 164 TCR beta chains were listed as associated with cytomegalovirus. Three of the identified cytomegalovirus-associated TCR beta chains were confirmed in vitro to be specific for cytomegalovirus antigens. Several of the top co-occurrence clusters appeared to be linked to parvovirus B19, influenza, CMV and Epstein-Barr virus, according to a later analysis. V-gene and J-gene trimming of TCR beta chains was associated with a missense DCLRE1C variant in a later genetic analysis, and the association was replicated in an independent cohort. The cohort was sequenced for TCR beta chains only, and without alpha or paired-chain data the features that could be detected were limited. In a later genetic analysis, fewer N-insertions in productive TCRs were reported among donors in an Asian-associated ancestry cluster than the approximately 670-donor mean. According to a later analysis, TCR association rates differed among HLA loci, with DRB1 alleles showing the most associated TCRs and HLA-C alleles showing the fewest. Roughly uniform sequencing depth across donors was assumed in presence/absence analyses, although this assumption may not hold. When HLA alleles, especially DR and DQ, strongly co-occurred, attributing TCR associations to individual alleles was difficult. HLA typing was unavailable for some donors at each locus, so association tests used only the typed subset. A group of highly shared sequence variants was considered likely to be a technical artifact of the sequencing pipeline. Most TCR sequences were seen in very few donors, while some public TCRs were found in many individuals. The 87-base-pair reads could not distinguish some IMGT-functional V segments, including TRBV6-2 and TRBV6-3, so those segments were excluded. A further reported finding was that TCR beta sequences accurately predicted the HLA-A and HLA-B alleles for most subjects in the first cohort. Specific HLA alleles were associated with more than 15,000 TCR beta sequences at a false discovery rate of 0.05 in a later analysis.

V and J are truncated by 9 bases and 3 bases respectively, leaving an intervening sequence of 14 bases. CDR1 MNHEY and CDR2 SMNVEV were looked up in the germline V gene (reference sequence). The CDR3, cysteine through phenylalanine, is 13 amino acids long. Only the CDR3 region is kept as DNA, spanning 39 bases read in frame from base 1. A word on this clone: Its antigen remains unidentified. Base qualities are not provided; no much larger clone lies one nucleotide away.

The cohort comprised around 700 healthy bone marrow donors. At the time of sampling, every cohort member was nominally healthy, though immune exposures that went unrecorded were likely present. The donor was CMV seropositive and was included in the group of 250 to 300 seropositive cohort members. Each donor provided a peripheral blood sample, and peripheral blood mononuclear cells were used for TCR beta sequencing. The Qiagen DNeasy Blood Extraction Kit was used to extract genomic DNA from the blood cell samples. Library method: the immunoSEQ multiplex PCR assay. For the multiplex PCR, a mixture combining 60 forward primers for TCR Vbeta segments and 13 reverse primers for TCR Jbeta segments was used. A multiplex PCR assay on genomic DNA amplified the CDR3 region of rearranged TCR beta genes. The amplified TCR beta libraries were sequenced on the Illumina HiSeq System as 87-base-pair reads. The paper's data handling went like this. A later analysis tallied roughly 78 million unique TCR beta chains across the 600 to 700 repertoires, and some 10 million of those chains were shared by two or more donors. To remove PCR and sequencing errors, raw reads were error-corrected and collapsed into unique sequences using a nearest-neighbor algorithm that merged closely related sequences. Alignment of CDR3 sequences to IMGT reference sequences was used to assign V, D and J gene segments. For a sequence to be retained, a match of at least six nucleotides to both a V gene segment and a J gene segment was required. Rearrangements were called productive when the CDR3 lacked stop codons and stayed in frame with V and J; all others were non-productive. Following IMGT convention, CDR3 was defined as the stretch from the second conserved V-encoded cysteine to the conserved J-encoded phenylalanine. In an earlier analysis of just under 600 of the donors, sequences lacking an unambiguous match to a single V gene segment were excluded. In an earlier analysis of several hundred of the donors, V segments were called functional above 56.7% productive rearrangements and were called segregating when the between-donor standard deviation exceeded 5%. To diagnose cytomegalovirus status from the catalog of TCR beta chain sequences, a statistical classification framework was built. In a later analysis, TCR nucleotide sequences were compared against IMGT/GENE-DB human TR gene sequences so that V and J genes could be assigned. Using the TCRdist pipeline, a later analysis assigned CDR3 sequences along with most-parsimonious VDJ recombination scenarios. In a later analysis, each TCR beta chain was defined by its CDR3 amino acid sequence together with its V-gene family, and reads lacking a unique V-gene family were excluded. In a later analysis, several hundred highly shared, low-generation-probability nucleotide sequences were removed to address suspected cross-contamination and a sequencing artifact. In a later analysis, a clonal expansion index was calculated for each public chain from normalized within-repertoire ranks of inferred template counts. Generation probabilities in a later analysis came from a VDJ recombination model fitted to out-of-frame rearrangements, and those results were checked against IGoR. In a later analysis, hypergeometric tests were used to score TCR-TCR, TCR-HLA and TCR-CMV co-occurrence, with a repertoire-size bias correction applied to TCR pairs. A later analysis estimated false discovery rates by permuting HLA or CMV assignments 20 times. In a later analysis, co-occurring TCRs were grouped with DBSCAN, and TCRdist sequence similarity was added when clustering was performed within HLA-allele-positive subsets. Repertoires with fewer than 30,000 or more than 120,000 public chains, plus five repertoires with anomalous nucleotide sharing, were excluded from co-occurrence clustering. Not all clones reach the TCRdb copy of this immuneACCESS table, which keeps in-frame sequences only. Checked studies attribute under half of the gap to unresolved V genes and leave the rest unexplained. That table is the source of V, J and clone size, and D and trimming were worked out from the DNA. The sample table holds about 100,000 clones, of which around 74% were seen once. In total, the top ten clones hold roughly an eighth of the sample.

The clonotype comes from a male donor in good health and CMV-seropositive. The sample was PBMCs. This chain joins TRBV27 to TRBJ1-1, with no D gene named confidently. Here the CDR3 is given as CASGLSVDTEAFF. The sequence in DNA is TGTGCCAGTGGTCTTTCGGTGGACACTGAAGCTTTCTTT.